This T cell receptor (beta chain) originates from a study of persistence of HIV-infected CD4 T cells. This nonspecific control used anti-CD3/anti-CD28 bead stimulation of CD4+ T cells. Sorting of responding CD4+ T cells relied on upregulated CD40 ligand together with CD69. A word on this clone: Its cognate antigen is unknown.

The study, taken as a whole, reports: The rare CMV-responding cells with HIV-1 proviruses were not separately TCR-sequenced.

The V gene's germline CDR1 is LGHNT and CDR2 FRNRAP. CDR3 size: 13 residues. The V segment lost 7 bases and the J segment 7 bases; nucleotides outside the gene matches: 7. The immunoSEQ assay was version 4, run in survey mode. Only in-frame clones appear in the TCRdb table, and some are missing; sequencing was by immunoSEQ multiplex PCR. Of tens of thousands of clones listed, roughly 90% are singletons. The sample in question was CD4+ T cells sorted from PBMCs after roughly 19-hour stimulation, obtained from a patient who received antiretroviral therapy. The chain links TRBV12-5 to TRBJ2-4; 7 bases are a match to TRBD2. This receptor was taken from an adult woman with HIV who was CMV-seropositive. The chain's CDR3 is CASVLAENNIQYF. In DNA, the CDR3 is TGTGCTAGTGTTCTAGCGGAGAACAACATTCAGTACTTC.